This T cell receptor (beta chain) was captured in a study of human T cells and chemical hapten exposure. Across the whole study: DPC at 0.01% went onto the upper back in patch tests, read at 6 days. Affected patients, primarily female, had alopecia areata, totalis or universalis.

This sample's time point: patch test 2, 6 weeks after DPC sensitization. Treatment in this sample: therapeutic diphenylcyclopropenone sensitization with weekly scalp DPC. Whole blood, unfractionated, served as the material for total RNA extraction. This clonotype has a handful of counts. The CDR3 extends over 14 amino acids. The germline V gene encodes CDR1 SGHTA and CDR2 FQGNSA. The germline V and J ends were trimmed by 3 bases and 2 bases, with 10 bases remaining between them. Each CDR3 protein gets one entry after TCRdb re-called the RACE reads with MiXCR. The data show 40,000 or so distinct CDR3 sequences, roughly 9% seen once.

This clonotype was obtained from a woman aged 25 to 45 with alopecia areata. Some clones in this sample may be carry-over from other donors' samples. Sequencing used whole blood, obtained in connection with sensitization to the hapten diphenylcyclopropenone (DPC). This chain uses TRBV7-2 with TRBJ1-1; no firm D call. The CDR3 nucleotides are TGTGCCAGCAGCTTTCTAAACCTCAACACTGAAGCTTTCTTT. Amino acids: CASSFLNLNTEAFF.